This T cell receptor beta chain stems from a study of PD-1 blockade in classical Hodgkin lymphoma. Whole-study results and caveats: CD8+ TCR diversity did not rise significantly by C4D1, unlike CD4+.

Notes on this clone: What it recognizes is unknown.

Repertoires were generated with immunoSEQ multiplex PCR, while TCRdb's copy carries only in-frame clones and drops some. This table has 35,000 to 50,000 clones, 66% appearing once. This sample's time point: cycle 4 day 1 (C4D1), after 6 weeks of nivolumab. In every patient, relapse followed autologous stem cell transplantation, while exposure to brentuximab vedotin differed. Trimming stripped 3 bases from V and 0 bases from J, with 14 bases between. Per germline, CDR1 PRHDT and CDR2 FYEKMQ (reference sequence). The CDR3 consists of 16 residues. V and J are TRBV13 and TRBJ2-5, with D possibly TRBD1 on 5 matching bases. The input for sequencing was peripheral blood mononuclear cells (PBMCs), taken before the fourth cycle of nivolumab. This receptor was identified in a human donor with classical Hodgkin lymphoma. The CDR3 region has the DNA TGTGCCAGCAGCTTCTACGACAGTAAGTACCAAGAGACCCAGTACTTC. It translates to CASSFYDSKYQETQYF.